These 14 T cell receptor beta chains were sequenced from one sample in a study of CXCR3-negative and CXCR3-positive naive CD8 T cells. The authors prepared UMI-labeled TRB cDNA libraries by 5' RACE. TCRdb reprocessed the 5' RACE reads; each CDR3 protein has one entry and no DNA is given. The repertoire table contains 100,000 to 150,000 distinct CDR3 sequences. The source material was naive CXCR3- CD8+ T cells from blood. Subset described: CD45RO-CCR7+CD27+CD95- naive CD8+ T cells lacking CXCR3 (TNR3-). Receptors were obtained from a human donor in good health. Some clones in this sample may be carry-over from other donors' samples.

This CDR3 is CAQSSYNEQFF. The rearrangement joins TRBV12-3 or TRBV12-4 to TRBJ2-1. The CDR3 is 11 amino acids.

The chain combines TRBV20-1 with TRBJ2-2; the TCRdb D gene call, TRBD2, has no DNA to confirm it. The CDR3 runs to 17 residues. Germline CDR1 and CDR2: DFQATT and SNEGSKA (reference sequence). The CDR3 loop is CSARGLPSPGTAGELFF.

V is TRBV29-1 and J is TRBJ2-7; as DNA is missing, the TRBD1 call by TCRdb cannot be tested. The length of the CDR3 is 13 residues. Germline CDR1 reads SQVTM; CDR2 reads ANQGSEA. The CDR3 is CSVEGTGAYEQYF.

The genes are TRBV28 and TRBJ2-7; TCRdb reports TRBD1, a call that lacks DNA to check it against. The germline V gene has CDR1 MDHEN and CDR2 SYDVKM. The CDR3 is made up of 15 amino acids. The CDR3 sequence: CASSIPGQVSYEQYF. Supplemented by reference TRBV28 and TRBJ2-7, the full variable domain reads DVKVTQSSRYLVKRTGEKVFLECVQDMDHENMFWYRQDPGLGLRLIYFSYDVKMKEKGDIPEGYSVSREKKERFSLILESASTNQTSMYLCASSIPGQVSYEQYFGPGTRLTVT.

V and J are TRBV6-5 and TRBJ2-5; the TCRdb D gene call, TRBD1, has no DNA to confirm it. Looked up from germline, CDR1 is MNHEY and CDR2 is SVGAGI. The CDR3 has 15 residues. CDR3 sequence: CASSPGVVGQETQYF.

The gene calls are TRBV6-1 and TRBJ2-1; absent DNA, TCRdb's TRBD2 call cannot be checked. The CDR3 sequence is 19 residues long. The V gene's germline CDR1 is MNHNS and CDR2 SASEGT. CDR3 residues: CVSSDSTGLAGGLLNEQFF.

This sequence joins TRBV5-1 and TRBJ2-3; TCRdb's D call, TRBD1, is unchecked because there is no DNA. CDR3 length equals 15 residues. Germline V lookup: CDR1 SGHRS, CDR2 YFSETQ. The CDR3 spells CASSLEGQLTDTQYF.

The chain employs TRBV3-1 and TRBJ2-1; TCRdb's D gene call, TRBD2, goes unchecked for lack of DNA. The CDR3 has 15 amino acids. Germline V gives CDR1 LGHDT, CDR2 YNNKEL (reference sequence). CDR3: CASSQYSGSYNEQFF.

The chain couples TRBV7-7 to TRBJ2-2; no DNA is available, so the TRBD1 call from TCRdb remains unchecked. CDR3 length: 16 amino acids. Looked up from germline, CDR1 is SSHAT and CDR2 is FNYEAQ (reference sequence). The CDR3 loop is CASSLDPGPDVGELFF.

V usage is TRBV21-1 and J usage is TRBJ2-7; checking the TCRdb D call of TRBD1 is not possible without DNA. TRBV21-1 is given as a pseudogene. The CDR3 extends over 18 amino acids. The CDR3 loop reads CASSKGSRTGGISYEQYF.

V usage is TRBV9 and J usage is TRBJ2-3; TCRdb outputs TRBD2, but without DNA this stays unchecked. CDR1 and CDR2 (germline): SGDLS, YYNGEE. The CDR3 covers 19 residues. CDR3 protein: CASSYASGSSMRPSDTQYF. Filled out from reference TRBV9 and TRBJ2-3, the complete variable domain reads DSGVTQTPKHLITATGQRVTLRCSPRSGDLSVYWYQQSLDQGLQFLIQYYNGEERAKGNILERFSAQQFPDLHSELNLSSLELGDSALYFCASSYASGSSMRPSDTQYFGPGTRLTVL.

The J gene is TRBJ2-5, the V gene TRBV6-5; absent DNA, TCRdb's TRBD2 call cannot be checked. This CDR3 is 15 amino acids long. CDR1 MNHEY and CDR2 SVGAGI come from the germline V gene. The CDR3 spells CASGSTGPAGETQYF.

The CDR3 protein is CASSYRQAYTGTGELFF. The V gene is TRBV6-2 or TRBV6-3, the J gene TRBJ2-2. CDR1 MNHEY and CDR2 SVGEGT come from the germline V gene. This CDR3 spans 17 amino acids.

The chain combines TRBV21-1 with TRBJ2-7; without DNA, the TCRdb call of TRBD2 cannot be checked. TRBV21-1 is termed a pseudogene. The CDR3 spans 19 residues. CDR3 sequence: CASSKTPALREADSYEQYF.